This T cell receptor beta chain was sequenced in a study of T cells expressing NK-cell markers. In the study overall: Sorted T-cell subsets CD3+CD56+NKG2C+, CD3+CD56+NKG2C- and CD3+CD56-NKG2C+ were TCR beta-sequenced. The sequencing cohort of eight donors included seven HCMV-seropositive individuals and one seronegative individual. Study-wide results and caveats: Specificity for HCMV among expanded NKG2C+ T cell clones was not established. About 1.0-7.0% of CD8+ T cells in about six donors belonged to dominant NKG2C+ clonotypes.

To note about this clonotype: What it binds is unknown.

Reprocessing the 5' RACE reads, TCRdb reports a single entry for every CDR3 protein and omits DNA. This sample's table has about 370,000 distinct CDR3 sequences. CDR3 length: 13 amino acids. The germline V gene encodes CDR1 SQVTM and CDR2 ANQGSEA. The sequence came from a woman aged 45-65 years in good health. V usage is TRBV29-1 and J usage is TRBJ2-1; TCRdb outputs TRBD1, but without DNA this stays unchecked. Material for sequencing was blood T cells: a sorted CD56 or NKG2C T cell subset, CD4+ or CD8+ T cells, or bulk PBMC T cells (not recorded which). The CDR3 is CSVGYVSRNEQFF.